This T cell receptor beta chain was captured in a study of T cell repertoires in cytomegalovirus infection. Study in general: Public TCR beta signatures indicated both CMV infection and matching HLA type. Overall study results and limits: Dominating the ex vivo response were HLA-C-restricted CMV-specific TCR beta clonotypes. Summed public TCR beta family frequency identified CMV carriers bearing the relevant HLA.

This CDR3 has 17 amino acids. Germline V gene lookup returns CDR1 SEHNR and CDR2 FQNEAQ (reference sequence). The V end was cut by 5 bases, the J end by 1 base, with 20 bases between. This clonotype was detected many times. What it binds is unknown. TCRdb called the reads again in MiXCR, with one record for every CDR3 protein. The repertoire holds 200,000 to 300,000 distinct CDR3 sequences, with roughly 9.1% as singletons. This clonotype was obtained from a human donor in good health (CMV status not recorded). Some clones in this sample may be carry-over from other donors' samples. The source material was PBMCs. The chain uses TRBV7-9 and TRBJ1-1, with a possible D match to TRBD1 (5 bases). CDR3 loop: CASSHPLGVSENTEAFF. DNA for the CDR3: TGTGCCAGCAGCCACCCGCTGGGGGTCTCAGAGAACACTGAAGCTTTCTTT.